This is a list of T cell receptor beta chains from one sample in a study of beta chain features in type 1 diabetes. The data were produced by immunoSEQ multiplex PCR, yet TCRdb's version contains in-frame clones alone and is incomplete. Of some 410,000 clones listed, more than 9.5% are singletons. Sequencing was performed on naive CD4+ T cells from blood. Every receptor here comes from a woman under 30 in good health. Both conserved end residues are part of each CDR3. Size values are once, few and many counts, or a class for expanded clones, and some rows have none.

TRBV6-6	few	TRBJ2-7	CASSYRGEQYF
TRBV4-3	few	TRBJ2-4	CASSQDQFSGINIQYF
TRBV7-6	.	TRBJ2-1	CASSSDRGYNEQFF
TRBV2	.	TRBJ2-7	CASRGPGQGGEQYF
TRBV4-1	.	TRBJ2-5	CASSPFQRGGAQTQYF
TRBV18	few	TRBJ1-3	CASSPSGTSGNTIYF
TRBV7-8	.	TRBJ1-2	CASSPRQQSFGYTF
TRBV4-1	few	TRBJ2-1	CASEAGKTSGRRNEQFF
TRBV7-9	few	TRBJ1-4	CASSTHRASNEKLFF
TRBV7-9	few	TRBJ2-3	CASSTASGNTDTQYF
TRBV15	few	TRBJ2-1	CATRPTSGGPSSYNEQFF
TRBV2	.	TRBJ2-7	CASSAGAYYEQYF
TRBV9	.	TRBJ2-1	CASSVGIVQGGDEQFF
TRBV30	few	TRBJ2-7	CAWSVGASQYF
TRBV5-4	.	TRBJ2-5	CASSLGRERRETQYF
TRBV29-1	few	TRBJ2-2	CSTRTGERVGELFF
TRBV18	.	.	CASSRGGEQYF
TRBV7-9	few	TRBJ2-7	CASSLTGIGEQYF
TRBV28	few	TRBJ1-1	CASSSPGQGAGEAFF
TRBV2	few	TRBJ1-1	CASSVAENTEAFF
TRBV6-6	.	TRBJ1-1	CASSRPAASTEAFF
TRBV29-1	.	TRBJ2-4	CSVGTSEGGIQYF
TRBV7-9	few	TRBJ2-3	CASSLGPGTQYF
TRBV7-9	few	TRBJ2-5	CASSQGQNKETQYF
TRBV7-2	.	TRBJ2-6	CASSFQGGAGANVLTF
TRBV12-5	once	TRBJ2-7	CASGLRRGVGSYEQYF
TRBV29-1	few	TRBJ2-1	CSVEPSRIYNEQFF
TRBV29-1	few	TRBJ1-1	CSAAGFRNTEAFF
TRBV15	.	TRBJ2-5	CATSRDEGLLHF
TRBV7-9	few	TRBJ2-3	CASSGTSGSPSTDTQYF
TRBV10-3	few	TRBJ2-5	CAISDGVQETQYF
TRBV15	.	TRBJ2-1	CATDSRGAGWNEQFF
TRBV21-1	few	TRBJ2-1	CASSNDPAEQFF
TRBV9	.	TRBJ1-2	CASSEKSGPVYGYTF
TRBV30	.	TRBJ1-2	CAWKFINYGYTF
TRBV5-6	.	TRBJ1-5	CASSLSGRAQPQHF
TRBV2	few	TRBJ1-4	CASSVQGIIEKLFF
TRBV9	.	TRBJ2-1	CASSISSYNEQFF
TRBV5-4	few	TRBJ2-3	CASSKGLAGRTDTQYF
TRBV10-3	few	TRBJ2-7	CAISESTGSYEQYF
TRBV11-1	.	TRBJ2-4	CASSFTLEEFGIQYF
TRBV28	.	TRBJ2-3	CASSLWGQGAADTQYF
TRBV7-2	.	TRBJ2-4	CASRRTGTGISLAKNIQYF
TRBV5-8	few	TRBJ2-1	CASSLSGAAYNEQFF
TRBV28	.	TRBJ1-2	CASSLGGYTF
TRBV18	few	TRBJ1-1	CASSPLPQEAFF
TRBV7-8	few	TRBJ1-2	CASSLGSGSDGYTF
TRBV28	.	TRBJ1-4	CASSPWQANEKLFF
TRBV29-1	few	TRBJ2-3	CSSWAGQFYYTQYF
TRBV2	few	TRBJ2-6	CASSDSGTGSRAGANVLTF
TRBV29-1	few	TRBJ1-4	CSASGHYNEKLFF
TRBV28	.	TRBJ2-5	CASSLLLPTETQYF
TRBV2	few	TRBJ1-2	CASRPGATNYGYTF
TRBV27	few	TRBJ2-1	CASSFRGLAGGNEQFF
TRBV23-1	few	TRBJ2-7	CASSHWRQDSSYEQYF
TRBV2	.	TRBJ2-1	CASKGYNEQFF
TRBV10-3	few	TRBJ2-1	CAIGRREGLLIEQFF
TRBV9	few	TRBJ1-2	CASSVNYRADYGYTF